The clone carrying this T cell receptor (beta chain) occurred a few times. Its antigen is unidentified. Rearranged V-D-J TRB sequences were amplified with a mixed TRB-A/B primer pool. Via MiXCR, TCRdb re-called the multiplex PCR reads, giving one row per CDR3 protein. Among 20,000 or so distinct CDR3 sequences listed, roughly 35% were seen once. The data were obtained in a study of T cell repertoires in aging, cancer and after chemotherapy. Study information: Patients with glioblastoma brain tumors were sampled before and after temozolomide-based therapy. Approximately 9 million TCR reads made up the full dataset.

Points from the study as a whole: Age-matched healthy donors had significantly more diverse, less clonal blood TCR repertoires than untreated cancer patients. In healthy donors, age-related TCR diversity loss mainly reflected lost richness.

TCR beta rearrangements were amplified from peripheral blood genomic DNA. V was clipped by 1 base and J by 9 bases, with 16 bases between them. The germline gives CDR1 SGHAT, CDR2 FQDESV (reference sequence). CDR3 length: 14 residues. The sequenced sample consisted of blood. This TCR came from a human donor with a solid tumor. This chain uses TRBV11-1 with TRBJ2-7, with D possibly TRBD2 on 6 matching bases. The CDR3 DNA reads as TGTGCCAGCAGCTTAGTGGCGGGGATTGCGGCGCAGTACTTC. This sequence encodes CASSLVAGIAAQYF.